This paragraph covers one TCR beta chain sequence. The sample is drawn from a study of shared clonotypes between healthy human individuals. Sequencing used immunoSEQ multiplex PCR; TCRdb keeps in-frame clones, though not all of them. Of under 1,100,000 clones listed, 70% to 80% were seen once; the top ten hold more than 0.55%. This TCR was recovered from a man between 18 and 35 years old in good health. Some clones in this sample may be carry-over from other donors' samples. Sequencing input: memory CD4+ T cells from PBMCs. Indicated subset: CD45RA-negative fraction.

The CDR3 nucleotides are TGTGCCAGCAGCCAAGAACGGACAGGCTATGGCTACACCTTC. This gives the protein CASSQERTGYGYTF. The rearrangement joins TRBV4-2 to TRBJ1-2; 7 nucleotides match TRBD1. This CDR3 has 14 amino acids. V was clipped by 0 bases and J by 4 bases; unmatched bases: 2. The V gene's germline CDR1 is LGHNA and CDR2 YNFKEQ.